A single T cell receptor beta chain is shown here with its context. One base separates it from a far larger clone, so it is likely a read error. Gene names and germline refer to mouse. Read sequence stops 1 residue before the CDR3 end, and the germline J gene provides the missing end. Distinct nucleotide sequences in the sample also encode this CDR3. Measured with immunoSEQ multiplex PCR; TCRdb has only the in-frame clones, and not every one. The table records around 2,800 clones, roughly 47% of them present only once. This entry comes from a study of tissue T cells after allogeneic stem cell transplantation. In germline, CDR1 is KGHPV, CDR2 FQNQEV (reference sequence). The CDR3 extends over 14 amino acids. Time point denoted: mouse harvest day 14 after allogeneic transplant. Each mouse received 10^7 T-cell-depleted marrow cells plus 10^6 splenic CD5+ T cells by tail vein.

The TCR was taken from a female BALB/c mouse given C57BL/6 T cells with graft-versus-host disease after an allogeneic hematopoietic cell transplant. The V and J genes are TRBV26 and TRBJ1-3, with D unclear. Sequenced sample: gut tissue. CDR3 residues: CASSREGSGNTLYF. The covered CDR3 bases are TGCGCCAGCAGTCGAGAGGGTTCTGGAAATACGCTCTAT.